This T cell receptor (beta chain) was profiled in a study of T cell responses to AZD1222 COVID-19 vaccine. Regarding the study as a whole: Per reports, nearly half of all spike-specific TCRs target regions that are unmutated in variants. Vaccination with two AZD1222 doses was followed by a rise in Spike-specific TCR breadth and depth.

The germline CDR1 and CDR2 sequences are LGHDT and YNNKEL (reference sequence). The V end was cut by 3 bases, the J end by 0 bases, with 9 bases between. The length of the CDR3 is 15 residues. Using immunoSEQ multiplex PCR, the repertoire was profiled, and TCRdb retains in-frame clones only, with some absent. The data contain around 97,000 clones, about nine tenths of them singletons. Of note for this clone: Its antigen is still unknown.

The V and J genes are TRBV3-1 (or the pseudogene TRBV3-2) and TRBJ1-5; D gene unclear. The sequence derives from an adult in good health. The sequencing used peripheral blood, collected on day 0 of AZD1222 vaccination. The DNA of the CDR3 is TGTGCCAGCAGCCAGAGGATCAATAGCAATCAGCCCCAGCATTTT. Its protein product is CASSQRINSNQPQHF.